One and the same sample provided the 28 T cell receptor beta chains below, sequenced in a study of cytomegalovirus exposure and HLA in healthy donors. This PCR relied on a set of 60 Vbeta primers and 13 Jbeta primers. Generated by immunoSEQ multiplex PCR, the TCRdb table keeps only in-frame clones and is missing some. The sample has 100,000 to 150,000 clones; roughly 68% are singletons. Sequencing input: PBMCs. These receptors originate from a woman aged 45 to 65 in good health and CMV-seropositive.

The rearrangement links TRBV18 to TRBJ1-6; tentatively, D is TRBD1 (5 bases). The germline V and J ends were trimmed by 6 bases and 8 bases, with 17 bases remaining between them. From germline, CDR1 is KGHSH and CDR2 LQKENI. The CDR3 extends over 15 amino acids. CDR3 sequence (DNA): TGTGCCAGCTCCCTCTCCAGGGTTTCTGATTCACCCCTCCACTTT. Amino acids: CASSLSRVSDSPLHF.

The rearrangement links TRBV9 to TRBJ2-5; the match to TRBD2 covers 11 bases. V lost 0 bases to trimming and J lost 5 bases; unmatched junction nucleotides: 9. The CDR3 totals 17 residues. From germline, CDR1 is SGDLS and CDR2 YYNGEE. The CDR3 sequence: CASSVAGLAGARETQYF. Written as DNA, the CDR3 is TGTGCCAGCAGCGTAGCCGGACTAGCGGGCGCCAGGGAGACCCAGTACTTC. Based on the CDR3 plus reference TRBV9 and TRBJ2-5, the full variable domain is DSGVTQTPKHLITATGQRVTLRCSPRSGDLSVYWYQQSLDQGLQFLIQYYNGEERAKGNILERFSAQQFPDLHSELNLSSLELGDSALYFCASSVAGLAGARETQYFGPGTRLLVL.

The chain combines TRBV6-1 with TRBJ2-7; 9 bases agree with TRBD1. Germline CDR1 is MNHNS and CDR2 is SASEGT. The CDR3 has 14 amino acids. The V gene end was trimmed by 7 bases and the J gene end by 4 bases; junction bases not matched to a gene: 8. The CDR3 sequence: CASTPGQGTYEQYF. The CDR3 bases are TGTGCCAGCACCCCGGGACAGGGAACTTACGAGCAGTACTTC.

There are a few counts of this clone. CDR3 sequence: CASSLSSGGETQYF. The CDR3 DNA is TGTGCCAGCAGCTTAAGTAGCGGGGGGGAGACCCAGTACTTC. The V gene is TRBV11-2, the J gene TRBJ2-5; 10 nucleotides align to TRBD2. The CDR3 is 14 amino acids. Germline V lookup: CDR1 SGHAT, CDR2 FQNNGV. The junction had 2 bases not matched to a gene; V was cut back by 2 bases and J by 5 bases.

The gene calls are TRBV19 and TRBJ1-1, with D perhaps matching TRBD1 (6 bases). Germline lookup yields CDR1 LNHDA and CDR2 SQIVND (reference sequence). The CDR3 consists of 15 residues. The ends were cut back, 5 bases at V and 8 bases at J, with 21 bases in the middle. The DNA for the CDR3 is TGTGCCAGTAGTCGGACAGACTCGGTGTTTGGGGAAGCTTTCTTT. It codes for CASSRTDSVFGEAFF.

V gene TRBV7-9 combines with J gene TRBJ1-3; TRBD1 aligns across 7 bases. Germline assignment: CDR1 SEHNR and CDR2 FQNEAQ (reference sequence). The junction had 7 bases not matched to a gene; V was cut back by 2 bases and J by 6 bases. CDR3 length: 15 residues. The CDR3 nucleotides read TGTGCCAGCAGCTTAAGACAGGGAAAGGAAAACACCATATATTTT. Its protein product is CASSLRQGKENTIYF.

The genes are TRBV5-1 and TRBJ1-2; D is ambiguous. This CDR3 has 16 residues. The V end was cut by 0 bases, the J end by 7 bases, with 19 bases between. In germline, CDR1 is SGHRS, CDR2 YFSETQ. The CDR3 loop is CASSLGAAAMEGGYTF. CDR3 nucleotides: TGCGCCAGCAGCTTGGGGGCAGCCGCGATGGAGGGTGGCTACACCTTC.

V is TRBV5-1 and J is TRBJ2-7; D possibly corresponds to TRBD1 (8 bases). The CDR3 sequence is 15 residues long. CDR1 and CDR2 from the germline V gene are SGHRS and YFSETQ. Between the trimmed V and J ends, which lost 5 bases and 7 bases, there was a span of 22 bases. CDR3 sequence: CASSQGGTGSVEQYF. The CDR3, as DNA: TGCGCCAGCAGTCAGGGAGGGACAGGAAGTGTAGAGCAGTACTTC.

This rearrangement joins TRBV5-6 to TRBJ2-7; tentatively, D is TRBD1 (5 bases). From germline, CDR1 is SGHDT and CDR2 YYEEEE. CDR3 size: 13 residues. Trimming stripped 4 bases from V and 6 bases from J, with 14 bases between. The CDR3 nucleotides are TGTGCCAGCAGCAACTACCACAGGTTCGAGCAGTACTTC. Encoded protein: CASSNYHRFEQYF.

This clone was detected only a few times. This chain connects TRBV5-6 to TRBJ2-5; the D gene is possibly TRBD1 (6 bases). Per the germline V gene, CDR1 is SGHDT and CDR2 is YYEEEE. Trimming stripped 2 bases from V and 9 bases from J, with 17 bases between. The CDR3 has 14 amino acids. The CDR3 region has the DNA TGTGCCAGCAGCTTTGGACAGTCCACGGAGGCCCAGTACTTC. The encoded protein is CASSFGQSTEAQYF. The variable domain in full, completed from reference TRBV5-6 and TRBJ2-5, reads DAGVTQSPTHLIKTRGQQVTLRCSPKSGHDTVSWYQQALGQGPQFIFQYYEEEERQRGNFPDRFSGHQFPNYSSELNVNALLLGDSALYLCASSFGQSTEAQYFGPGTRLLVL.

About this clone: This sample also contains other DNA sequences that code for the same CDR3. The chain combines TRBV5-1 with TRBJ2-3, with D perhaps TRBD2 (6 bases). The V and J ends lost 2 bases and 6 bases respectively, with 10 bases between them. Per the germline V gene, CDR1 is SGHRS and CDR2 is YFSETQ. This CDR3 is built from 13 residues. The CDR3 DNA reads as TGCGCCAGCAGCTTTCCGGGGGAGGATACGCAGTATTTT. Its protein product is CASSFPGEDTQYF.

This clone was seen a handful of times. The chain is built from TRBV7-9 and TRBJ2-5; maybe TRBD2 (8 bases). Trimming removed 1 base at V and 4 bases at J, with 16 bases between. CDR1 and CDR2 from the germline V gene are SEHNR and FQNEAQ (reference sequence). The CDR3 is made up of 16 amino acids. CDR3 sequence: CASSLVAGQPRETQYF. The DNA of the CDR3 is TGTGCCAGCAGCTTAGTAGCGGGACAGCCCCGAGAGACCCAGTACTTC.

The chain uses TRBV6-5 and TRBJ2-3; D is perhaps TRBD2 (5 bases). The V end lost 6 bases, the J end lost 10 bases, and 20 bases lay between the germline ends. The CDR3 has 14 amino acids. The germline V gene has CDR1 MNHEY and CDR2 SVGAGI. This CDR3 reads CASRRFPDSSPQYF. The CDR3 DNA reads as TGTGCCAGCAGACGGTTCCCGGACTCCTCTCCGCAGTATTTT.

The genes are TRBV7-9 and TRBJ2-7; D not certain. Germline CDR1 reads SEHNR; CDR2 reads FQNEAQ (reference sequence). V was trimmed by 2 bases and J by 4 bases, leaving 9 bases between them. CDR3 length: 13 amino acids. The CDR3, as DNA: TGTGCCAGCAGCTTAAGCAATGTATACGAGCAGTACTTC. Its translation: CASSLSNVYEQYF.

This clone was seen a handful of times. This chain joins TRBV6-1 and TRBJ1-1; D may be TRBD1 (6 bases). The CDR3 extends over 14 amino acids. Trimming pared 3 bases from V and 2 bases from J, leaving 10 bases between. Germline V gene lookup returns CDR1 MNHNS and CDR2 SASEGT. CDR3 in DNA: TGTGCCAGCAGTGATGATGGGACAAACACTGAAGCTTTCTTT. Protein: CASSDDGTNTEAFF.

This clone came up a few times. J is TRBJ2-5 and V is TRBV4-1, with D maybe TRBD2 (7 bases). This CDR3 has 12 residues. V lost 7 bases to trimming and J lost 7 bases, with 13 bases between them. Germline V gene sequence: CDR1 MGHRA, CDR2 YSYEKL. CDR3 in DNA: TGCGCCAGCAAGGGGGGGTCCGGGACCCAGTACTTC. It yields the protein CASKGGSGTQYF.

The chain recombines TRBV10-3 with TRBJ2-1, with 8 bases fitting TRBD2. The V and J ends lost 7 bases and 5 bases, in that order; junction bases with no gene match: 4. The CDR3 consists of 13 residues. The germline CDR1 and CDR2 sequences are ENHRY and SYGVKD. CDR3 residues: CAIMERGNNEQFF. The CDR3 nucleotides are TGTGCCATCATGGAGCGGGGGAACAATGAGCAGTTCTTC.

V and J are TRBV5-1 and TRBJ2-3, with 15 bases identical to TRBD2. J was trimmed by 6 bases and V by 6 bases; bases with no gene match: 5. Germline V gene data show CDR1 as SGHRS and CDR2 as YFSETQ. The CDR3 covers 15 residues. This CDR3 is CASISGTSGGDTQYF. CDR3 DNA sequence: TGCGCCAGCATCTCCGGGACTAGCGGGGGGGATACGCAGTATTTT.

The chain joins TRBV11-2 to TRBJ2-7; 9 bases are a match to TRBD1. The germline V gene has CDR1 SGHAT and CDR2 FQNNGV. J gave up 6 bases and V 5 bases, and 5 bases lay outside the gene matches. There are 13 residues in the CDR3. This CDR3 is CASSKDRGGEQYF. CDR3 bases: TGTGCCAGCAGCAAAGACAGGGGGGGCGAGCAGTACTTC.

This chain links TRBV5-1 with TRBJ1-5; D not resolved. Per the germline V gene, CDR1 is SGHRS and CDR2 is YFSETQ. V was shortened by 0 bases and J by 1 base, with 11 bases between the two germline ends. The CDR3 is 16 amino acids. The chain's CDR3 is CASSLDGLDSNQPQHF. For the CDR3, the DNA is TGCGCCAGCAGCTTGGATGGACTTGACAGCAATCAGCCCCAGCATTTT.

This clone was counted only a few times. The CDR3 DNA is TGCGCCAGCAGCTTGGGTTCTCCAGGGCCTGAGCCCCAGCATTTT. This gives the protein CASSLGSPGPEPQHF. The chain recombines TRBV5-1 with TRBJ1-5; D might be TRBD1 (5 bases). Germline V gene data show CDR1 as SGHRS and CDR2 as YFSETQ. Trimming shortened V by 0 bases and J by 8 bases, and 15 bases separated the two germline ends. The CDR3 loop spans 15 amino acids.

The rearrangement uses TRBV10-1 and TRBJ1-2; 9 bases fit TRBD1. CDR1 is WNHNN, CDR2 SYGVQD, per germline (reference sequence). V trimming: 8 bases; J trimming: 8 bases; junction bases outside the gene matches: 15. The length of the CDR3 is 15 residues. The CDR3 loop is CASPRTGDTVRGYTF. CDR3 nucleotide sequence: TGCGCCAGCCCCAGGACAGGGGATACCGTTAGGGGCTACACCTTC.

The chain carries TRBV19 and TRBJ2-3; the D gene is possibly TRBD2 (6 bases). This CDR3 is 13 amino acids long. V gave up 10 bases and J gave up 2 bases, with 13 bases separating them. CDR1 is LNHDA, CDR2 SQIVND, per germline (reference sequence). This chain's CDR3 is CATSWGDTDTQYF. CDR3 nucleotides: TGTGCCACTAGCTGGGGGGACACAGATACGCAGTATTTT.

The rearrangement uses TRBV6-5 and TRBJ1-2, with D maybe TRBD1 (5 bases). CDR3 size: 13 residues. V lost 6 bases and J 4 bases, leaving 12 bases between the germline ends. Germline values: CDR1 MNHEY, CDR2 SVGAGI. CDR3 loop: CASSGDSSYGYTF. The CDR3 DNA reads as TGTGCCAGCAGCGGCGACAGTTCCTATGGCTACACCTTC.

The chain recombines TRBV5-1 with TRBJ1-6, with TRBD1 matching over 12 bases. The CDR3 is 16 amino acids. The V segment lost 3 bases and the J segment 8 bases; nucleotides outside the gene matches: 6. Germline V CDR1 and CDR2: SGHRS, YFSETQ. The CDR3 coding sequence is TGCGCCAGCAGCTATGGGACAGGGGGCATTTATTCACCCCTCCACTTT. Translated, it gives CASSYGTGGIYSPLHF.

Points on this clone: Additional DNA sequences in this sample encode the identical CDR3. The chain carries TRBV7-9 and TRBJ2-7; 8 positions match TRBD1. The germline V gene encodes CDR1 SEHNR and CDR2 FQNEAQ (reference sequence). This CDR3 has 13 amino acids. V was pared by 6 bases and J by 4 bases, with 5 bases of the junction left unmatched. The CDR3 nucleotides read TGTGCCAGCAGTAGGACAGGGAGTTACGAGCAGTACTTC. It specifies CASSRTGSYEQYF.

The chain employs TRBV18 and TRBJ2-5; unclear D gene. This CDR3 is 13 amino acids long. V shed 1 base and J shed 1 base, with 4 bases lying between them. Germline V gives CDR1 KGHSH, CDR2 LQKENI. The chain's CDR3 is CASSPRVQETQYF. The CDR3 DNA is TGTGCCAGCTCACCACGAGTCCAAGAGACCCAGTACTTC.

The chain carries TRBV7-3 and TRBJ1-2; 10 bases are a match to TRBD1. The CDR3 covers 14 residues. Germline CDR1 reads SGHTA; CDR2 reads FQGTGA. V was clipped by 5 bases and J by 8 bases; unmatched bases: 8. As DNA, the CDR3 is TGTGCCAGCAGCCCCGGGACAGGGGAAGTGGGCTACACCTTC. The encoded protein is CASSPGTGEVGYTF.